One sample yielded the 21 T cell receptor beta chains listed below, sequenced in a study of a mutant IDH1 vaccine in newly diagnosed glioma. These receptors have no identified antigens. This table comes from immunoSEQ multiplex PCR, and its TCRdb copy is limited to in-frame clones, with some not included. Found here are roughly 120,000 clones, about 90% of them singletons; the top ten hold more than 0.55%. Time point: week 11, during vaccination. One vaccine dose held 300 ug of mutant IDH1 20-mer peptide and came with topical imiquimod. Sample: PBMCs, taken from a glioma patient whose treatment included an IDH1 peptide vaccine. Receptors were obtained from a woman in her fifties or sixties with glioma.

This clone came up a few times. The chain carries TRBV6-5 and TRBJ1-2; D is unclear. Germline V CDR1 and CDR2: MNHEY, SVGAGI. The V end lost 0 bases, the J end lost 8 bases, and 16 bases lay between the germline ends. The CDR3 spans 15 residues. CDR3: CASSYSSRAPRGYTF. For the CDR3, the DNA is TGTGCCAGCAGTTACTCCTCGAGGGCCCCGCGAGGCTACACCTTC.

V is TRBV5-1 and J is TRBJ2-2, with 8 bases aligning to TRBD2. The V and J ends lost 2 bases and 0 bases, in that order; junction bases with no gene match: 9. Germline V CDR1 and CDR2: SGHRS, YFSETQ. This CDR3 has 18 residues. As DNA, the CDR3 is TGCGCCAGCAGCTTACCGGGGGGGCGGGACGCGAACACCGGGGAGCTGTTTTTT. Encoded protein: CASSLPGGRDANTGELFF.

The chain carries TRBV6-6 and TRBJ1-2, with D maybe TRBD1 (6 bases). Germline CDR1 reads MNHNY; CDR2 reads SVGAGI (reference sequence). This CDR3 spans 14 amino acids. V was pared by 4 bases and J by 6 bases, with 15 bases between. As DNA, the CDR3 is TGTGCCAGCAGTTTCCTGAGGGGGGCTGATGGCTACACCTTC. It yields the protein CASSFLRGADGYTF.

The rearrangement uses TRBV10-2 and TRBJ1-1; D unresolved. Trimming pared 8 bases from V and 5 bases from J, leaving 12 bases between. The CDR3 is 12 amino acids. Per the germline V gene, CDR1 is WSHSY and CDR2 is SAAADI. In DNA, the CDR3 is TGCGCCAGCCGGGTGTTGGGGACTGAAGCTTTCTTT. This codes for CASRVLGTEAFF.

The rearrangement links TRBV5-4 to TRBJ2-5, with 8 bases fitting TRBD2. The CDR3 sequence is 15 residues long. Losses at the gene ends were 3 bases for V and 5 bases for J; bases not matched to a gene: 9. Looked up from germline, CDR1 is SGHNT and CDR2 is YYREEE (reference sequence). The CDR3 coding sequence is TGTGCCAGCAGCTCCCCGGGGGGGAGCGAGGAGACCCAGTACTTC. It is translated as CASSSPGGSEETQYF. The complete variable domain, with remaining parts taken from reference TRBV5-4 and TRBJ2-5, reads ETGVTQSPTHLIKTRGQQVTLRCSSQSGHNTVSWYQQALGQGPQFIFQYYREEENGRGNFPPRFSGLQFPNYSSELNVNALELDDSALYLCASSSPGGSEETQYFGPGTRLLVL.

The V call is TRBV29-1, the J call TRBJ1-4; D unclear. V lost 4 bases, J lost 4 bases, and 4 bases lay in between. Germline V CDR1 and CDR2: SQVTM, ANQGSEA. This CDR3 contains 11 residues. CDR3 coding DNA: TGCAGCGTTGTTCTTAATGAAAAACTGTTTTTT. Translating gives CSVVLNEKLFF.

The chain recombines TRBV28 with TRBJ1-1, with 7 nucleotides matching TRBD1. The germline gives CDR1 MDHEN, CDR2 SYDVKM. Trimming cost V 5 bases and J 0 bases; bases outside gene matches: 9. The CDR3 spans 16 residues. CDR3 coding DNA: TGTGCCAGCAGTCCGACAGGGCCAGCGATGAACACTGAAGCTTTCTTT. It is translated as CASSPTGPAMNTEAFF.

This clone came up once. The chain links TRBV7-2 to TRBJ1-2, with 9 bases aligning to TRBD1. This CDR3 is built from 15 residues. J lost 8 bases, V lost 5 bases, and 12 bases had no gene match. The germline CDR1 and CDR2 sequences are SGHTA and FQGNSA. This CDR3 is CASSTYITGGAGYTF. The CDR3 nucleotides read TGTGCCAGCAGCACCTACATCACAGGGGGCGCGGGCTACACCTTC.

The chain couples TRBV19 to TRBJ2-3, with 9 bases lining up with TRBD2. The junction had 8 bases not matched to a gene; V was cut back by 3 bases and J by 4 bases. CDR1 is LNHDA, CDR2 SQIVND, per germline (reference sequence). The CDR3 consists of 16 residues. CDR3 DNA: TGTGCCAGTAGTATGAGGAGCGGGGGGTCGCCAGATACGCAGTATTTT. This codes for CASSMRSGGSPDTQYF.

The chain carries TRBV25-1 and TRBJ2-2; D might be TRBD1 (6 bases). This CDR3 spans 16 amino acids. V gave up 5 bases and J gave up 0 bases, with 13 bases separating them. The V gene's germline CDR1 is MGHDK and CDR2 SYGVNS. CDR3 coding DNA: TGTGCCAGCAGTTTTCTCAGGGGACCGAACACCGGGGAGCTGTTTTTT. The encoded protein is CASSFLRGPNTGELFF.

In nucleotides, the CDR3 is TGTGCCAGCAGTGTCCACAGGGAAAACGAGCAGTACTTC. It translates to CASSVHRENEQYF. The chain uses TRBV6-1 and TRBJ2-7, with a tentative D call TRBD1 (6 bases). Trimming removed 4 bases from V and 5 bases from J, with 12 bases in between. The CDR3 has 13 residues. Germline CDR1 and CDR2: MNHNS and SASEGT.

This clone was recorded only once. This chain connects TRBV28 to TRBJ1-1, with 8 bases that match TRBD1. Germline V gives CDR1 MDHEN, CDR2 SYDVKM. CDR3 length equals 17 residues. J lost 0 bases, V lost 5 bases, and 11 bases had no gene match. The CDR3 region has the DNA TGTGCCAGCAGTGAACTTGGACAGGGTGGATTGAACACTGAAGCTTTCTTT. The encoded protein is CASSELGQGGLNTEAFF.

The chain uses TRBV19 and TRBJ2-1; TRBD2 matches 12 bases. Losses at the gene ends were 5 bases for V and 10 bases for J; bases not matched to a gene: 6. The CDR3 length is 14 residues. Germline V gene sequence: CDR1 LNHDA, CDR2 SQIVND (reference sequence). For the CDR3, the DNA is TGTGCCAGTAGTCCCCTAGCGGGGGGGCTCGAGCAGTTCTTC. Amino acids: CASSPLAGGLEQFF.

The chain joins TRBV18 to TRBJ2-6; D unclear. V shed 0 bases and J shed 0 bases, with 9 bases lying between them. This CDR3 has 17 residues. Germline CDR1 reads KGHSH; CDR2 reads LQKENI. CDR3: CASSPPLAVSGANVLTF. The DNA for the CDR3 is TGTGCCAGCTCACCACCCCTGGCAGTCTCTGGGGCCAACGTCCTGACTTTC. Looking up the rest from reference TRBV18 and TRBJ2-6 gives the full variable domain: NAGVMQNPRHLVRRRGQEARLRCSPMKGHSHVYWYRQLPEEGLKFMVYLQKENIIDESGMPKERFSAEFPKEGPSILRIQQVVRGDSAAYFCASSPPLAVSGANVLTFGAGSRLTVL.

The chain joins TRBV5-7 to TRBJ2-1; 7 bases are shared with TRBD2. TRBV5-7 is treated as an ORF (open reading frame) with a function not yet certain. J gave up 5 bases and V 2 bases, and 7 bases lay outside the gene matches. This CDR3 comprises 15 residues. CDR3 sequence reads: CASSFGGREDNEQFF. CDR3 bases: TGTGCCAGCAGCTTTGGTGGGAGGGAGGACAATGAGCAGTTCTTC.

The rearrangement joins TRBV27 to TRBJ2-7; weak D call: TRBD2 (5 bases). Germline-derived CDR1 and CDR2 are MNHEY and SMNVEV (reference sequence). Trimming took off 6 bases at V and 2 bases at J, with 8 bases between the two ends. The CDR3 is 12 residues long. CDR3 bases: TGTGCCAGCAGCCGGGATGCCTACGAGCAGTACTTC. This encodes CASSRDAYEQYF.

The chain combines TRBV15 with TRBJ2-3, with 9 bases lining up with TRBD2. J was trimmed by 2 bases and V by 0 bases; bases with no gene match: 12. CDR3 length: 19 amino acids. Looked up from germline, CDR1 is LNHNV and CDR2 is YYDKDF (reference sequence). Here the CDR3 reads CATSREGDTLAGLTDTQYF. The CDR3, as DNA: TGTGCCACCAGCAGAGAAGGAGATACTCTAGCGGGGCTCACAGATACGCAGTATTTT.

The chain uses TRBV6-5 and TRBJ2-7; possibly TRBD1 for D (6 bases). CDR3 size: 14 residues. V lost 4 bases, J lost 4 bases, and 14 bases lay in between. Germline V gene sequence: CDR1 MNHEY, CDR2 SVGAGI. The CDR3 nucleotides read TGTGCCAGCAGTTCCCGGCAGGGGAAGTACGAGCAGTACTTC. This encodes CASSSRQGKYEQYF.

CDR3 loop: CAAPTSEGSEQYF. CDR3 coding DNA: TGTGCCGCCCCGACTAGCGAGGGTTCCGAGCAGTACTTC. This sequence joins TRBV30 and TRBJ2-7, with 8 bases matching TRBD2. The germline gives CDR1 GTSNPN, CDR2 SVGIG (reference sequence). The CDR3 is made up of 13 amino acids. V was pared by 8 bases and J by 6 bases, with 12 bases of the junction left unmatched.

This clone was observed once. The chain has TRBV6-5 and TRBJ1-6; the D gene is possibly TRBD1 (5 bases). Germline CDR1 reads MNHEY; CDR2 reads SVGAGI. The CDR3 consists of 15 residues. V was trimmed by 3 bases and J by 10 bases, leaving 16 bases between them. The CDR3 coding sequence is TGTGCCAGCAGTTATATGACAGCCGGAGTGTCACCCCTCCACTTT. Its translation: CASSYMTAGVSPLHF.

V gene TRBV19 combines with J gene TRBJ2-1; 8 bases match TRBD2. CDR1 LNHDA and CDR2 SQIVND come from the germline V gene (reference sequence). The CDR3 loop spans 17 amino acids. After removal of 0 bases from V and 4 bases from J, the junction contained 8 bases not matched to a gene. The CDR3 sequence: CASSIDWASGQYNEQFF. Here the CDR3 DNA reads TGTGCCAGTAGTATAGATTGGGCTAGCGGGCAGTACAATGAGCAGTTCTTC.